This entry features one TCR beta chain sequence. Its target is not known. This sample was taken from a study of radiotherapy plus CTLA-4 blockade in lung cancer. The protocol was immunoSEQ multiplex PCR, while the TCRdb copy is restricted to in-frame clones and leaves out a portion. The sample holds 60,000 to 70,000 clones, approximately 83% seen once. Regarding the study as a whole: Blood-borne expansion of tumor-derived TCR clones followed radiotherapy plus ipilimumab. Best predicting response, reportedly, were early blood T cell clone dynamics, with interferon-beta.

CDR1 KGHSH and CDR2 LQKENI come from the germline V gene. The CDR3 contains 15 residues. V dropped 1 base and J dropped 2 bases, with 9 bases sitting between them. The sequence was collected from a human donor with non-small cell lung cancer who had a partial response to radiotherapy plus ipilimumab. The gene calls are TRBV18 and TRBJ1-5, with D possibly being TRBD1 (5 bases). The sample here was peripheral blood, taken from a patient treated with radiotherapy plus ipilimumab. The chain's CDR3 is CASSPLGGGNQPQHF. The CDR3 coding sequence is TGTGCCAGCTCACCACTCGGAGGGGGCAATCAGCCCCAGCATTTT.